This T cell receptor (beta chain) was found in a study of blood T cell repertoires in COVID-19 (dated by TCRdb to 2019 to 2021). Describing the broader study: The collaborator samples originated in the United States, Italy and Spain and spanned the acute and convalescent phases of COVID-19. The prospective study material was composed of cDNA or gDNA derived from T cells, B-cell-depleted T cells, or PBMCs. Subjects who had been exposed to COVID-19, were actively infected with it, or had recovered from it provided the deeply sampled blood TCRbeta repertoires that made up the dataset. A freely available public database, intended as a resource for researchers studying the immune response to SARS-CoV-2, is where the repertoires were released. Samples came from the ongoing ImmuneRACE study (first 160 participants) plus 1,254 subjects from 6 global collaborators. Sample metadata almost always included a de-identified subject ID, COVID-19 status, age in years and sex. Where available, HLA class I and class II types were obtained from metadata supplied by the sample provider rather than from assay-based typing.

On this clone itself: Its antigen target is currently unknown. No much larger clone is present one base from it, and per-base qualities are unavailable.

TCRbeta CDR3 regions were amplified from genomic DNA using the immunoSEQ Assay, a bias-controlled multiplex PCR. Turning to the authors' computational methods: The number of nucleated cells in each sample was estimated from the amplification of reference gene primers within the assay. To quantify the absolute abundance of each unique TCRbeta CDR3 rearrangement, sequence reads were collapsed and filtered. For each sample, productive Simpson clonality was calculated as the square root of Simpson's diversity index across productive rearrangements. TCRdb took this table from immuneACCESS and kept in-frame rearrangements with V and J called. Such tables lack part of the clones; where checked against another copy, unresolved V genes explain under half of the gap, and the rest is unexplained. V, J and clone size reflect that table, while D and trimming were determined from the DNA. The table for this sample lists about 230,000 clones; 65% to 85% of them were counted only once. The ten largest clones represent about 4.4% of the sample.

General study outcomes and caveats: How much clinical and demographic metadata was included differed by source and by participant, and the metadata was provided uncurated.

Each collaborating institution followed its own protocols to collect whole blood in K2EDTA tubes. For TCRbeta analysis, collaborators shipped samples in one of three forms: frozen whole blood, isolated PBMCs, or DNA extracted from either of those sample types. The CDR3 measures 15 amino acids from cysteine to phenylalanine. The kept DNA is CDR3 alone, 45 bases in frame from the first base. CDR1 LNHDA and CDR2 SQIVND are derived from the germline V gene (reference sequence). V is pruned by 6 bases and J by 4 bases, leaving 4 bases of the junction without a gene match. This clonotype was obtained from a man aged 45 to 65 with active or convalescent COVID-19. The chain is made from TRBV19 and TRBJ2-3; TRBD2 aligns with 13 central bases. Sample: peripheral blood. The CDR3 in this case is CASSLLAGGPDTQYF. The DNA sequence follows: TGTGCCAGTAGCCTACTAGCGGGGGGGCCAGATACGCAGTATTTT.